This T cell receptor beta chain is from a study of T cell responses to AZD1222 COVID-19 vaccine. For the study at large: Analyses pooled second doses at about 4 or about 12 weeks. Study-level findings and limits: Of the AZD1222 recipients, only five to seven were seropositive at baseline.

This clone was seen just once. No antigen is known for it. Germline V CDR1 and CDR2: MNHEY, SMNVEV (reference sequence). Trimming at V came to 3 bases and at J to 8 bases, leaving 5 bases not matched to a gene. The CDR3 sequence is 14 residues long. The table came from immunoSEQ multiplex PCR; TCRdb's copy has only in-frame clones and leaves some out. The table has roughly 76,000 clones, about nine tenths seen once. The rearrangement links TRBV27 to TRBJ1-4; 8 nucleotides align to TRBD1. Material: peripheral blood, obtained on day 0 of AZD1222 vaccination. This clonotype was obtained from an adult in good health. In DNA, the CDR3 is TGTGCCAGCAGTTTTCAGGGGGCGAGGGAAAAACTGTTTTTT. It translates to CASSFQGAREKLFF.